The T cell receptor (beta chain) described here comes from a study of human T cells and chemical hapten exposure. The CDR3 is 14 amino acids. V lost 5 bases to trimming and J lost 3 bases; unmatched junction nucleotides: 3. Library preparation tagged each individual cDNA molecule with a unique molecular identifier. Via MiXCR, TCRdb re-called the reads, giving one row per CDR3 protein. The sample holds about 120,000 distinct CDR3 sequences, 6.5% to 10% seen once. Someone pulled total RNA out of unfractionated whole blood. The gene calls are TRBV12-3 or TRBV12-4 and TRBJ2-3; TRBD1 matches 9 bases. The receptor was isolated from a human donor in good health. Some clones in this sample may be carry-over from other donors' samples. Source material: whole blood. DNA of the CDR3: TGTGCCAGCAGTCGGGGGACAGGGACAGATACGCAGTATTTT. Translated, it gives CASSRGTGTDTQYF.